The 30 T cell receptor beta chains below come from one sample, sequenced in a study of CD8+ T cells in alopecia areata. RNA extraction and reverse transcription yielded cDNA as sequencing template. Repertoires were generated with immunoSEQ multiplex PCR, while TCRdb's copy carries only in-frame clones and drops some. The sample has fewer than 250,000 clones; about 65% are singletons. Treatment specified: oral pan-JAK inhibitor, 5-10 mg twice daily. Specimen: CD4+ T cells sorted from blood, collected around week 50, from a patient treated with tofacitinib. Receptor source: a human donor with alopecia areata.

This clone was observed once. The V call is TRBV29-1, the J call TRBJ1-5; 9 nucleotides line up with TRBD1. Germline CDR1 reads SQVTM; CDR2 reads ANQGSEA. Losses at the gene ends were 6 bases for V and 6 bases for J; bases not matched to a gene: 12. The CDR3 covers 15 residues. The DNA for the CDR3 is TGCAGCGTCCAAGAGACCGGGACAGGGTCTCAGCCCCAGCATTTT. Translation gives CSVQETGTGSQPQHF.

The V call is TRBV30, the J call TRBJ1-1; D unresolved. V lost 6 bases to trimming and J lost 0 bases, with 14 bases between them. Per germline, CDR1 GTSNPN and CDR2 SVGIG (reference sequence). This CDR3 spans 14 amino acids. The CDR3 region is CACLKKGLNTEAFF. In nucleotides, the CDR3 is TGTGCCTGTTTAAAAAAGGGCTTGAACACTGAAGCTTTCTTT.

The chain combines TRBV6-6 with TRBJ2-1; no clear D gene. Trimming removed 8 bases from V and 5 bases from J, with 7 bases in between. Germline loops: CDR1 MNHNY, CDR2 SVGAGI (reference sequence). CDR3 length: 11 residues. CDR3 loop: CASSRHNEQFF. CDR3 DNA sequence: TGTGCCAGCTCTCGACACAATGAGCAGTTCTTC.

The CDR3 nucleotides read TGTGCCAGTACCGCCGGGACAGGGGTTGAAAAACTGTTTTTT. Protein sequence: CASTAGTGVEKLFF. The genes are TRBV2 and TRBJ1-4, with TRBD1 identical over 10 bases. J lost 7 bases, V lost 9 bases, and 8 bases had no gene match. Germline CDR1 and CDR2: SNHLY and FYNNEI. The CDR3 extends over 14 amino acids.

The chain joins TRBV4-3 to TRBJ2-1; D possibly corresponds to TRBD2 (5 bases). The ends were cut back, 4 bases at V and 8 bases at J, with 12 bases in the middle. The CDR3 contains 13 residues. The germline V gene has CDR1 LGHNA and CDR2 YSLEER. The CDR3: CASSRQLEDEQFF. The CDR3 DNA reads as TGCGCCAGCAGCCGACAACTAGAGGATGAGCAGTTCTTC.

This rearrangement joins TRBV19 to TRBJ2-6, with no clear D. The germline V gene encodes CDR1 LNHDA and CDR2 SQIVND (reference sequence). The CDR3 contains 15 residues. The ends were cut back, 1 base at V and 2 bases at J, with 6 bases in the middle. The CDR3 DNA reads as TGTGCCAGTAGTATAGGGCAGACTGGGGCCAACGTCCTGACTTTC. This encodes CASSIGQTGANVLTF.

CDR3 sequence: CAWSNYYGYTF. The CDR3 DNA sequence: TGTGCCTGGAGTAACTACTATGGCTACACCTTC. The J gene is TRBJ1-2, the V gene TRBV30; the D is unclear. Trimming removed 2 bases from V and 3 bases from J, with 4 bases in between. The CDR3 totals 11 residues. In germline, CDR1 is GTSNPN, CDR2 SVGIG (reference sequence).

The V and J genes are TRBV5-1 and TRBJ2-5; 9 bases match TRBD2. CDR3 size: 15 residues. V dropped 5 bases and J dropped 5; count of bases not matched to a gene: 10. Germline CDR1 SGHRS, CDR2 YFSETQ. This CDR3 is CASRRDPSGVETQYF. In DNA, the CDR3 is TGCGCCAGCAGACGGGACCCTAGCGGGGTCGAGACCCAGTACTTC.

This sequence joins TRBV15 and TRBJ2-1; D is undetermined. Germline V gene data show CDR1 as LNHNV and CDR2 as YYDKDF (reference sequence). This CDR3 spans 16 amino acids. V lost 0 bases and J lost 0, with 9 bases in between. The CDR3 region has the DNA TGTGCCACCAGCAGAGATACCAGGAGCTCCTACAATGAGCAGTTCTTC. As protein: CATSRDTRSSYNEQFF.

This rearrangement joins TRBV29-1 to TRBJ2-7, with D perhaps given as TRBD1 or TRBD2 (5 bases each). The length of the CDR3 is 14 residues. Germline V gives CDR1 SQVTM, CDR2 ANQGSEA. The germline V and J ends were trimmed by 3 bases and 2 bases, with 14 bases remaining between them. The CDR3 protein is CSVDRLGETYEQYF. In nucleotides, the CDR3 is TGCAGCGTTGATAGGTTAGGGGAGACCTACGAGCAGTACTTC.

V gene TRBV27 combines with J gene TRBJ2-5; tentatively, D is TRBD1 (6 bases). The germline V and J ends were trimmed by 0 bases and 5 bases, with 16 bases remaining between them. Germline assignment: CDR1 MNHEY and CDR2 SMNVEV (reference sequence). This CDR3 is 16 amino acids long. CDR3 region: CASSLSIGGRRETQYF. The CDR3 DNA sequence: TGTGCCAGCAGTTTATCTATAGGGGGACGTAGGGAGACCCAGTACTTC.

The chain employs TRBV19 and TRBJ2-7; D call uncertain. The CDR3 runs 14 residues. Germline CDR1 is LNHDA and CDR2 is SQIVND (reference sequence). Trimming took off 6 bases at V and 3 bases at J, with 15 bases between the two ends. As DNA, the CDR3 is TGTGCCAGTAGCCCCGTGGTAGACCTCTACGAGCAGTACTTC. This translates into CASSPVVDLYEQYF.

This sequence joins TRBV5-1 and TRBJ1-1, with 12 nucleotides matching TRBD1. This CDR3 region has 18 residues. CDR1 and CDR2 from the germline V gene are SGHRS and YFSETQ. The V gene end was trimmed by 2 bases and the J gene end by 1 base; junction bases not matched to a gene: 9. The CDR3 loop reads CASSFNPGTGGANTEAFF. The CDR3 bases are TGCGCCAGCAGCTTCAACCCCGGGACAGGGGGCGCGAACACTGAAGCTTTCTTT.

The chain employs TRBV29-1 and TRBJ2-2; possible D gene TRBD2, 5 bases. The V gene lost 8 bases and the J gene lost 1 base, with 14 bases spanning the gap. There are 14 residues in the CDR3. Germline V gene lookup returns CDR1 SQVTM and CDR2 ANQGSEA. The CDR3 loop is CSTRVGGNTGELFF. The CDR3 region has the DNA TGCAGCACCCGGGTCGGAGGGAACACCGGGGAGCTGTTTTTT.

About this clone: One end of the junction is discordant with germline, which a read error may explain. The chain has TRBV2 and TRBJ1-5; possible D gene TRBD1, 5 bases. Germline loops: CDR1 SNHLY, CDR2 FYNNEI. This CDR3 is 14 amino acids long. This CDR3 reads CASREGTGNQPQHF. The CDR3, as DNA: TGTGCCAGCAGAGAAGGGACCGGCAATCAGCCCCAGCATTTT.

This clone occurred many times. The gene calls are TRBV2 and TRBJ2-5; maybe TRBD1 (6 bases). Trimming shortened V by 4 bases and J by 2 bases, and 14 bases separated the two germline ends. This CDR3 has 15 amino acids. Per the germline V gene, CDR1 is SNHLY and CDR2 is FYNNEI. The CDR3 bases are TGTGCCAGCAGTGGACGGCAGGGGCTACAAGAGACCCAGTACTTC. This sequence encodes CASSGRQGLQETQYF.

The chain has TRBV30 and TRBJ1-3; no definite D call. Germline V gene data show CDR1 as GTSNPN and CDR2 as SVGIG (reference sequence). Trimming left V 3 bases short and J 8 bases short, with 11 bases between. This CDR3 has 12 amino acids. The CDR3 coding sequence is TGTGCCTGGAGACCGCTATCTGACACCATATATTTT. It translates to CAWRPLSDTIYF.

The CDR3 reads CASSRTVNYGYTF. CDR3 coding DNA: TGTGCCAGCAGTCGGACTGTTAACTATGGCTACACCTTC. The chain joins TRBV2 to TRBJ1-2; D gene unclear. The CDR3 totals 13 residues. V shed 5 bases and J shed 1 base, with 8 bases lying between them. The V gene's germline CDR1 is SNHLY and CDR2 FYNNEI. The full variable domain, rest sourced from reference TRBV2 and TRBJ1-2, is EPEVTQTPSHQVTQMGQEVILRCVPISNHLYFYWYRQILGQKVEFLVSFYNNEISEKSEIFDDQFSVERPDGSNFTLKIRSTKLEDSAMYFCASSRTVNYGYTFGSGTRLTVV.

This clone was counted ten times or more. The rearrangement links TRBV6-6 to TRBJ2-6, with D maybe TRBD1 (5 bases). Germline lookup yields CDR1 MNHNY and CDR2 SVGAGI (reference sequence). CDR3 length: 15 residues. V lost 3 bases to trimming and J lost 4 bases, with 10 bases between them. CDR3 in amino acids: CASSYSGPGANVLTF. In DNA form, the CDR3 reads TGTGCCAGCAGTTATTCAGGGCCGGGGGCCAACGTCCTGACTTTC.

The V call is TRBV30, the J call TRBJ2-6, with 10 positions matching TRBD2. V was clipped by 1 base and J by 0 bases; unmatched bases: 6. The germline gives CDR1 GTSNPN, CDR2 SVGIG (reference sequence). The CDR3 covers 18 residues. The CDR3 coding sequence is TGTGCCTGGAGTGGAGGCACTAGCGGGGACTCTGGGGCCAACGTCCTGACTTTC. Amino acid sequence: CAWSGGTSGDSGANVLTF.

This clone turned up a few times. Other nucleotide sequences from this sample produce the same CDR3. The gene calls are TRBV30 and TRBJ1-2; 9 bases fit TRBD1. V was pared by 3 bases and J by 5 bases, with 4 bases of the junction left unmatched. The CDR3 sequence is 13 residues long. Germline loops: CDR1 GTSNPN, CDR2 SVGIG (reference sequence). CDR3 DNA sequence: TGTGCCTGGAGGGGGACAGGGAGGTATGGCTACACCTTC. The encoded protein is CAWRGTGRYGYTF.

CDR3 protein: CASSVGAKRTSSYNEQFF. The CDR3 nucleotides read TGTGCCAGCAGCGTAGGGGCGAAGCGCACCAGCTCCTACAATGAGCAGTTCTTC. The V gene is TRBV9, the J gene TRBJ2-1; D not resolved. CDR1 is SGDLS and CDR2 is YYNGEE in the germline V gene. V lost 0 bases to trimming and J lost 0 bases, with 16 bases between them. CDR3 length equals 18 residues. Full variable domain (remainder filled in from reference TRBV9 and TRBJ2-1): DSGVTQTPKHLITATGQRVTLRCSPRSGDLSVYWYQQSLDQGLQFLIQYYNGEERAKGNILERFSAQQFPDLHSELNLSSLELGDSALYFCASSVGAKRTSSYNEQFFGPGTRLTVL.

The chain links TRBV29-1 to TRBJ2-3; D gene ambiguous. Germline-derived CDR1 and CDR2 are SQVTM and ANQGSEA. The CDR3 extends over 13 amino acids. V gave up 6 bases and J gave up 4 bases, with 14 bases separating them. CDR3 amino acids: CSVRAPLADTQYF. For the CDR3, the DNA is TGCAGCGTCCGGGCCCCTTTGGCAGATACGCAGTATTTT.

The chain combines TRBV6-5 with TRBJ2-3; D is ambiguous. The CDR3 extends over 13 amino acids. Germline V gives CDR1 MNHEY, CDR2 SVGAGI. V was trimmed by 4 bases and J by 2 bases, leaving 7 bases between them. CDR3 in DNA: TGTGCCAGCAGTTTGATGGCCACAGATACGCAGTATTTT. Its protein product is CASSLMATDTQYF.

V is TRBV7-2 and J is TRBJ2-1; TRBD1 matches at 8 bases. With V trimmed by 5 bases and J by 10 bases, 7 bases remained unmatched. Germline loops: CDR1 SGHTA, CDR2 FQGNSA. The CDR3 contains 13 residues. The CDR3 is CASSAHYRGEQFF. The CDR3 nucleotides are TGTGCCAGCAGCGCCCACTACAGGGGGGAGCAGTTCTTC.

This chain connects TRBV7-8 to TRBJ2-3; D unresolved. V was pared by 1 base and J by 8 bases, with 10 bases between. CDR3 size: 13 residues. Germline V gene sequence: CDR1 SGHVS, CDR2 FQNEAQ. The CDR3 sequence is CASSLVSLATQYF. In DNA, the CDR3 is TGTGCCAGCAGCTTAGTATCGCTGGCTACGCAGTATTTT.

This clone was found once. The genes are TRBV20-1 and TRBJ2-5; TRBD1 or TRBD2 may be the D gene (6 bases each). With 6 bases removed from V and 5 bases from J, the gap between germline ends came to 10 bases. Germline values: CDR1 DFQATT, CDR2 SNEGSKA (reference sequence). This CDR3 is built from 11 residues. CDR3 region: CSAPGGETQYF. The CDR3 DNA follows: TGCAGTGCCCCCGGGGGCGAGACCCAGTACTTC.

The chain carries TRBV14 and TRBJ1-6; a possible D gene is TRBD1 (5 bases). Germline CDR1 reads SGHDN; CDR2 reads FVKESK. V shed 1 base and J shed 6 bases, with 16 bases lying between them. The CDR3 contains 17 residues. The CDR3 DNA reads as TGTGCCAGCAGCCAAGGCCCGGGGGGGTCGGGTAATTCACCCCTCCACTTT. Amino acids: CASSQGPGGSGNSPLHF.

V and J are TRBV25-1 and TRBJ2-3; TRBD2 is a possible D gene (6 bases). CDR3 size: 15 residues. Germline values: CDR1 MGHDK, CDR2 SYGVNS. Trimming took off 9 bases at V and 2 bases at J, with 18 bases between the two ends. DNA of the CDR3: TGTGCCAGTTTGGAGACGGGGGTGGTCACAGATACGCAGTATTTT. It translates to CASLETGVVTDTQYF.

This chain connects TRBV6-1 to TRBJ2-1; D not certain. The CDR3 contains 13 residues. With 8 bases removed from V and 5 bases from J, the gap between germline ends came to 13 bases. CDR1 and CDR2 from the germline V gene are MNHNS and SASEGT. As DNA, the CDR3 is TGTGCCAGCTCTTTATGGCGGAACAATGAGCAGTTCTTC. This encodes CASSLWRNNEQFF.